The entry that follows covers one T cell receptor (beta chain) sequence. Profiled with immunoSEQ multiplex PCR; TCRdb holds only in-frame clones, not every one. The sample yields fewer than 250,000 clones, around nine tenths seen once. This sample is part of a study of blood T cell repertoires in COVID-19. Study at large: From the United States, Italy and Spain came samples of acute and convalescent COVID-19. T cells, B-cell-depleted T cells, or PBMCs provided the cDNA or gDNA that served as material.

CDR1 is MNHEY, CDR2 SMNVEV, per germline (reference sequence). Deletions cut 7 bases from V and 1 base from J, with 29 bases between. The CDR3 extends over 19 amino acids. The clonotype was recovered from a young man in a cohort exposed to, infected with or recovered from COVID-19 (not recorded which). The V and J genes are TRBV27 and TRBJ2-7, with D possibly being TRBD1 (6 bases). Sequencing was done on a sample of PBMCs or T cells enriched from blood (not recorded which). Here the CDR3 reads CASTPYPGHLTGFSYEQYF. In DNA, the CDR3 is TGTGCCAGCACCCCCTACCCGGGACACCTTACGGGATTTTCCTACGAGCAGTACTTC.